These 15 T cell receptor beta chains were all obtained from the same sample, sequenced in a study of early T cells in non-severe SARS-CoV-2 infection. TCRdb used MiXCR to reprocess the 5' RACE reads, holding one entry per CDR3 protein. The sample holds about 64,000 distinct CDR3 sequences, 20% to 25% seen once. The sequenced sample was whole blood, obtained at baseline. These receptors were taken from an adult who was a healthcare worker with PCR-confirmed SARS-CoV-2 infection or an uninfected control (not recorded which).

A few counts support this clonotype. The CDR3, as DNA: TGCAGTGCTAGAGATACAGGGGGCACCGGGGAGCTGTTTTTT. Protein product: CSARDTGGTGELFF. V and J are TRBV20-1 and TRBJ2-2; 8 nucleotides agree with TRBD1. CDR1 is DFQATT and CDR2 is SNEGSKA in the germline V gene (reference sequence). This CDR3 contains 14 residues. The trim removed 0 bases at V and 4 bases at J, leaving 1 base unmatched.

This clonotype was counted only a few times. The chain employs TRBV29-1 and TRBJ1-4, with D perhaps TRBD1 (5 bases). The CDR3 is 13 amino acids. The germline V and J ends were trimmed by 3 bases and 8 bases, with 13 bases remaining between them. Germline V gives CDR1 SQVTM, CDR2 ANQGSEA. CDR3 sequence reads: CSVESQEGEKLFF. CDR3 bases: TGCAGCGTTGAGTCTCAAGAGGGGGAAAAACTGTTTTTT.

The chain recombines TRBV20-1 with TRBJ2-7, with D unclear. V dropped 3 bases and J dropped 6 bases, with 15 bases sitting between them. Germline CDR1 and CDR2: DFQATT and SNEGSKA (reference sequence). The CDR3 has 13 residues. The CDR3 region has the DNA TGCAGTGCTAGGCGGCAGACGTTTGGCGAGCAGTACTTC. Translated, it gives CSARRQTFGEQYF.

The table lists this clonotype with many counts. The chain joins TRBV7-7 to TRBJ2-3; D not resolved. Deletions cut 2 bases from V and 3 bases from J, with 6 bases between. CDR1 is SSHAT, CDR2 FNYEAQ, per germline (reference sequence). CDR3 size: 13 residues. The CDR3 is CASSLQETDTQYF. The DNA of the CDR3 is TGTGCCAGCAGCTTACAGGAGACAGATACGCAGTATTTT. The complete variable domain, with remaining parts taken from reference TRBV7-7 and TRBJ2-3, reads GAGVSQSPRYKVTKRGQDVTLRCDPISSHATLYWYQQALGQGPEFLTYFNYEAQPDKSGLPSDRFSAERPEGSISTLTIQRTEQRDSAMYRCASSLQETDTQYFGPGTRLTVL.

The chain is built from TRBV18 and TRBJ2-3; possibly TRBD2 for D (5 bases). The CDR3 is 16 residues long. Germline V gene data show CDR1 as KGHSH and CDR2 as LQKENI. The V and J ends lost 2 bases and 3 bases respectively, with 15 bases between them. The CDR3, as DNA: TGTGCCAGCTCACCAGAAAGTCGGGGAATGACAGATACGCAGTATTTT. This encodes CASSPESRGMTDTQYF.

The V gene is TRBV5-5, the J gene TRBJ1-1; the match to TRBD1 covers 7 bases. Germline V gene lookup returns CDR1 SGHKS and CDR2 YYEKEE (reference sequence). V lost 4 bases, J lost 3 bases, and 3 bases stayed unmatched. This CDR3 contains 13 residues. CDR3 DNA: TGTGCCAGCAGCACCGACAGGGACACTGAAGCTTTCTTT. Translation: CASSTDRDTEAFF.

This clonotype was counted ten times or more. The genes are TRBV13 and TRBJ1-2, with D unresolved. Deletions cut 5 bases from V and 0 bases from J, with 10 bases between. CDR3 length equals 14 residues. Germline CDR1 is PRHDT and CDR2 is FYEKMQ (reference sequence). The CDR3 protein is CASSRAESNYGYTF. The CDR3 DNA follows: TGTGCCAGCAGCCGGGCGGAGTCTAACTATGGCTACACCTTC.

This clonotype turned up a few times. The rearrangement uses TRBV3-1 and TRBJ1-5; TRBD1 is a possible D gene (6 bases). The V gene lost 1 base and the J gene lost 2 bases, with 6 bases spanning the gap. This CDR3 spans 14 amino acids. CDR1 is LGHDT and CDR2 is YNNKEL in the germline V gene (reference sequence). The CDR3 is CASSQGGRNQPQHF. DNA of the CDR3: TGTGCCAGCAGCCAAGGGGGGCGCAATCAGCCCCAGCATTTT.

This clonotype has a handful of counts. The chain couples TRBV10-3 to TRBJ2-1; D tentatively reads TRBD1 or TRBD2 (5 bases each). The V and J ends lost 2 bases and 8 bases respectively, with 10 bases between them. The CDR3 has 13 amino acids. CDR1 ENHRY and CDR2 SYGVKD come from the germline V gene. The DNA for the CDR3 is TGTGCCATCAGTGAGAGACGGGGCGATGAGCAGTTCTTC. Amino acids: CAISERRGDEQFF.

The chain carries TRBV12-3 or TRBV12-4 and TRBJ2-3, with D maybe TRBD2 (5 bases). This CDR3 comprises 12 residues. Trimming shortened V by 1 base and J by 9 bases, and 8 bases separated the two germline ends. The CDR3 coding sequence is TGTGCCAGCAGTTTAGGAGAGGGCACGCAGTATTTT. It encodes CASSLGEGTQYF.

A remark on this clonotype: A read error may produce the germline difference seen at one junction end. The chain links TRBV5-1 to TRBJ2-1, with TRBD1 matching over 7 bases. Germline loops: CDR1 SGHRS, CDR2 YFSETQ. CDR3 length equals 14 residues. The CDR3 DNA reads TGCGCCAGCAGCCCCGGGACAGCCTACAGTGAGCAGTTCTTC. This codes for CASSPGTAYSEQFF.

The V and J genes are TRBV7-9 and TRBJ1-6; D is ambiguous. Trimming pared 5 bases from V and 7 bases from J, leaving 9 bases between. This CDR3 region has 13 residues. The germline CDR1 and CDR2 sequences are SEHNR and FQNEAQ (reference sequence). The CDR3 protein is CASSPLLNSPLHF. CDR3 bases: TGTGCCAGCAGCCCCCTCTTAAATTCACCCCTCCACTTT.

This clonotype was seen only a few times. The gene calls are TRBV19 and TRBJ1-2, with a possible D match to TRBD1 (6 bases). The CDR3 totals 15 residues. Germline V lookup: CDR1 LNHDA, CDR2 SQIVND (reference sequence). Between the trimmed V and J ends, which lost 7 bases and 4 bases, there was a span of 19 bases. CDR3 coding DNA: TGTGCCAGTATGGTCGACCCCCAGGGGCGCTATGGCTACACCTTC. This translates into CASMVDPQGRYGYTF.

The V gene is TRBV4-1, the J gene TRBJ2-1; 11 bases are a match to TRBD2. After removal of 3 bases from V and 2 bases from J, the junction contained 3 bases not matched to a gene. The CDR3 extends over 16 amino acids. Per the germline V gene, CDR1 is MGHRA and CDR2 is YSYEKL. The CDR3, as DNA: TGCGCCAGCAGCCAGGAACTAGCGGGAGCCTACAATGAGCAGTTCTTC. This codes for CASSQELAGAYNEQFF.

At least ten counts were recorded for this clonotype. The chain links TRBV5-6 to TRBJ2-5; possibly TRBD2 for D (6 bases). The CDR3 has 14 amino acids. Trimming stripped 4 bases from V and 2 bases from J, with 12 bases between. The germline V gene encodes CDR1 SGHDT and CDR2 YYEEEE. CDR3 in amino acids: CASSHVRGQETQYF. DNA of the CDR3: TGTGCCAGCAGCCACGTCCGGGGGCAAGAGACCCAGTACTTC.